Detailed here is one TCR beta chain. The time point was: persistent/refractory GD, antithyroid drugs over 5 years with positive TRAb. PBMC RNA was the source of the TCR library. CDR3-region Arm-PCR and iRepertoire HTBI primers produced the TCR beta libraries. One entry per CDR3 protein results from TCRdb running MiXCR on the multiplex PCR reads. The sample includes about 460,000 distinct CDR3 sequences, less than 25% seen only once; the top ten take around 14%. The data were obtained in a study of regulatory T cells in long-lasting Graves disease. Study in general: With positive TSH receptor antibodies and over 5 years of antithyroid drugs, Graves' disease was considered persistent.

V shed 0 bases and J shed 1 base, with 9 bases lying between them. CDR3 length: 15 residues. Germline V lookup: CDR1 MNHEY, CDR2 SVGAGI. The sequence came from a female donor with Graves disease. Sequenced material: peripheral blood mononuclear cells (PBMCs), taken when the disease was refractory, from a patient treated with antithyroid drugs. The genes are TRBV6-5 and TRBJ1-1, with D unresolved. CDR3 DNA sequence: TGTGCCAGCAGTTACTCCGGGCTACAGAACACTGAAGCTTTCTTT. The encoded protein is CASSYSGLQNTEAFF.